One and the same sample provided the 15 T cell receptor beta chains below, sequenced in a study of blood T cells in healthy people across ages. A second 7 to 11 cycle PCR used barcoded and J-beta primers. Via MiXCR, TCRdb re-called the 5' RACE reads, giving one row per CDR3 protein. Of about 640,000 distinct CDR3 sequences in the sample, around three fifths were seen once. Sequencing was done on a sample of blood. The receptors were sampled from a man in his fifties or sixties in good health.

Here the CDR3 reads CSARSSGGFYDTQYF. The CDR3 nucleotides are TGCAGTGCTAGATCATCCGGGGGGTTCTATGATACGCAGTATTTT. This rearrangement joins TRBV20-1 to TRBJ2-3, with 7 bases matching TRBD2. This CDR3 comprises 15 residues. The V gene's germline CDR1 is DFQATT and CDR2 SNEGSKA (reference sequence). V lost 2 bases, J lost 6 bases, and 11 bases stayed unmatched.

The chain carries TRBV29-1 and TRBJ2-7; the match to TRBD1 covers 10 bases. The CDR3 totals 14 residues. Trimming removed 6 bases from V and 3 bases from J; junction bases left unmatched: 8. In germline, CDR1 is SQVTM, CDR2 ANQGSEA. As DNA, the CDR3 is TGCAGCGTCCGGGGTGGGGACAGGGGCTACGAGCAGTACTTC. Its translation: CSVRGGDRGYEQYF.

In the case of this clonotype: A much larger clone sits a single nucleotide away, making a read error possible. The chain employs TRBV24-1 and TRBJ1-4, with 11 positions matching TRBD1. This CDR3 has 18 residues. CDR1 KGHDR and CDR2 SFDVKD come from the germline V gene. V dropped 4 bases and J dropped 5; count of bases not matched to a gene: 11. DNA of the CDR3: TGTGCCACCAGTGACTCTTGGACAGGGGGCCTTGGGAATGAAAAACTGTTTTTT. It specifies CATSDSWTGGLGNEKLFF.

The CDR3 DNA reads TGTGCCAGCAGCTCCCCGGCACAGACGGCCAACGAGCAGTACTTC. This gives the protein CASSSPAQTANEQYF. This sequence joins TRBV5-6 and TRBJ2-4; D gene uncertain. The end of the DNA fits TRBJ2-7 better, so the J call may be wrong. Looked up from germline, CDR1 is SGHDT and CDR2 is YYEEEE. The CDR3 extends over 15 amino acids.

The CDR3 loop is CASGSAAIDSPLHF. CDR3 bases: TGTGCCAGCGGGTCAGCAGCCATTGATTCACCCCTCCACTTT. The chain combines TRBV6-6 with TRBJ1-6; no clear D gene. The CDR3 runs to 14 residues. V was pared by 8 bases and J by 8 bases, with 16 bases between. Germline CDR1 reads MNHNY; CDR2 reads SVGAGI (reference sequence).

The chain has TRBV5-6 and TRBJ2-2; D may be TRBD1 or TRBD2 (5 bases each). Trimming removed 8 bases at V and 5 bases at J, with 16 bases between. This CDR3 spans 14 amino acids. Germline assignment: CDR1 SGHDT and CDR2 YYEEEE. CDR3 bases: TGTGCCAGTGCCGGGACGTTGCGAACCGGGGAGCTGTTTTTT. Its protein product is CASAGTLRTGELFF.

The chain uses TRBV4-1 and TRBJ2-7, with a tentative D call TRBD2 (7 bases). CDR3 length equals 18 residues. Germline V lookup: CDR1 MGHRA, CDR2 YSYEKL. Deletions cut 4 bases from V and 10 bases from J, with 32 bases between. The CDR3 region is CASSPAKRRTAREGGQYF. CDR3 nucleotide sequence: TGCGCCAGCAGCCCAGCCAAGAGGAGGACTGCAAGGGAGGGGGGTCAGTACTTC.

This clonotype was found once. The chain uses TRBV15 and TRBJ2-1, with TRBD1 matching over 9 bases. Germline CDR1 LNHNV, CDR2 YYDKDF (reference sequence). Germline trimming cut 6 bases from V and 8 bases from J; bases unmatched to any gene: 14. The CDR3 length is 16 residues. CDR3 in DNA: TGTGCCACCAGTACGCGACAGGGGGGGATCGGGGATGAGCAGTTCTTC. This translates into CATSTRQGGIGDEQFF.

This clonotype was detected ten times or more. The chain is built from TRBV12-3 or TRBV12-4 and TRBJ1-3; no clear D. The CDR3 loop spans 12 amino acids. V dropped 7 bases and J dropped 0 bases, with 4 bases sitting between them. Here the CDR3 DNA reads TGTGCCAGCATGGGCTCTGGAAACACCATATATTTT. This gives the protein CASMGSGNTIYF.

CDR3: CSATLGTGGLIDGYTF. The CDR3 nucleotides read TGCAGTGCTACGCTCGGGACAGGGGGCCTTATTGATGGCTACACCTTC. The chain combines TRBV20-1 with TRBJ1-2, with 12 nucleotides matching TRBD1. The germline V gene has CDR1 DFQATT and CDR2 SNEGSKA (reference sequence). V shed 4 bases, J shed 6 bases, and the junction held 12 bases outside the gene matches. The CDR3 spans 16 residues.

The CDR3 DNA is TGCAGTGCTGGAAGGGAGGCTGAGACCCAGTACTTC. It codes for CSAGREAETQYF. This sequence joins TRBV20-1 and TRBJ2-5; D possibly corresponds to TRBD2 (6 bases). V gave up 5 bases and J gave up 5 bases, with 12 bases separating them. From germline, CDR1 is DFQATT and CDR2 SNEGSKA (reference sequence). The CDR3 sequence is 12 residues long.

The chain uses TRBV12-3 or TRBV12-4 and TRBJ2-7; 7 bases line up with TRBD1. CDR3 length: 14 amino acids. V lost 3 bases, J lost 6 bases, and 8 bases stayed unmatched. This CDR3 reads CASSLRTGTIEQYF. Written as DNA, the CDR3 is TGTGCCAGCAGTTTGAGGACAGGCACTATCGAGCAGTACTTC.

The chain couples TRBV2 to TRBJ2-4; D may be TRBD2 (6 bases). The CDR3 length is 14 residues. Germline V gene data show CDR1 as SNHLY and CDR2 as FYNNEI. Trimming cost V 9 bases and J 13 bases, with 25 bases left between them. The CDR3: CASPATSGSGEQYF. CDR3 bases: TGTGCCAGTCCCGCGACCTCAGGGTCGGGGGAGCAGTACTTC.

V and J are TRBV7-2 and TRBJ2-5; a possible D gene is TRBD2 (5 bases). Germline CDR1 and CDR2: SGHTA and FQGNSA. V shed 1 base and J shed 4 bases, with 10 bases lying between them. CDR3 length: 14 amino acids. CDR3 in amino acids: CASSLEASRETQYF. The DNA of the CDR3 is TGTGCCAGCAGCTTAGAGGCTAGCCGAGAGACCCAGTACTTC.

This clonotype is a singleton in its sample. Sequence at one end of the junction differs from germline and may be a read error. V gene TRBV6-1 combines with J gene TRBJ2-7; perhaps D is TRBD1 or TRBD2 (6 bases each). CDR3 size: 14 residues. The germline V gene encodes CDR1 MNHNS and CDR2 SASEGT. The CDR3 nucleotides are TGTGCCGGCAGTCAGGATCGGGGGCCCTACGAGCAGTACTTC. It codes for CAGSQDRGPYEQYF.